The 8 T cell receptor beta chains listed next were all sequenced from one sample in a study of identical twins (dated by TCRdb to about 2016). The library came from 5' RACE. Sequencing took place on an Illumina HiSeq 2000. Using fastp at Q25 and MiXCR, TCRdb reprocessed the public reads and kept productive beta chains. CDR3 protein sequences are deduplicated, and each keeps its most common genes and DNA. The sample records 400,000 or so distinct CDR3 sequences, 9% to 10% of which are singletons. The leading ten clones occupy roughly 8.7% of the sample. Sequenced: naive T cells sorted from blood. The cell subset or site label, as the study defines it: cells isolated with a human naive T-cell isolation kit. Source of these receptors: a woman aged 50 to 60 in good health.

This clonotype was counted ten times or more. The chain links TRBV4-1 to TRBJ1-2, with a possible D match to TRBD1 (5 bases). Trimming took 1 base from V and 5 from J, leaving 17 bases between them. This CDR3 is built from 16 residues. Germline CDR1 MGHRA, CDR2 YSYEKL. The CDR3 DNA reads TGCGCCAGCAGCCAAGCCGGGACTCGAACGATTTATGGCTACACCTTC. Translation: CASSQAGTRTIYGYTF.

Many counts were recorded for this clonotype. The J gene is TRBJ2-5, the V gene TRBV5-1; D gene uncertain. CDR3 length: 13 amino acids. V gave up 0 bases and J gave up 5 bases, with 8 bases separating them. Per the germline V gene, CDR1 is SGHRS and CDR2 is YFSETQ. This chain's CDR3 is CASSLGPSETQYF. The CDR3 DNA is TGCGCCAGCAGCTTGGGCCCGAGCGAGACCCAGTACTTC.

This clonotype was observed a handful of times. V gene TRBV5-1 combines with J gene TRBJ2-1; the match to TRBD2 covers 8 bases. V was pared by 4 bases and J by 6 bases, with 9 bases of the junction left unmatched. This CDR3 spans 15 amino acids. Germline-derived CDR1 and CDR2 are SGHRS and YFSETQ. CDR3 residues: CASSPVGRAANEQFF. CDR3 nucleotide sequence: TGCGCCAGCAGCCCTGTCGGGAGGGCGGCCAATGAGCAGTTCTTC.

As regards this clonotype: A read error may be the cause here, since a much bigger clone is one base away. The chain employs TRBV10-1 and TRBJ2-1; D possibly corresponds to TRBD2 (6 bases). The CDR3 contains 14 residues. Germline assignment: CDR1 WNHNN and CDR2 SYGVQD (reference sequence). The CDR3 DNA reads as TGCGCCAGCAGTACAAGGCGACTAGGGAATGAGCAGTCCTTC. Amino acids: CASSTRRLGNEQSF.

This clonotype was recorded many times. The chain joins TRBV12-3 or TRBV12-4 to TRBJ2-2; no clear D gene. Trimming pared 3 bases from V and 6 bases from J, leaving 8 bases between. This CDR3 region has 13 residues. DNA of the CDR3: TGTGCCAGCAGTTTTGGCGAATCCGGGGAGCTGTTTTTT. Amino acid sequence: CASSFGESGELFF.

This clonotype turned up a few times. V is TRBV2 and J is TRBJ2-3, with D tentatively TRBD1 or TRBD2 (7 bases each). Germline V CDR1 and CDR2: SNHLY, FYNNEI. Trimming took off 3 bases at V and 4 bases at J, with 14 bases between the two ends. The CDR3 covers 15 residues. CDR3 bases: TGTGCCAGCAGTGAGGTCAGGGGGGGGTCAGATACGCAGTATTTT. Encoded protein: CASSEVRGGSDTQYF.

In this sample, this clonotype turned up many times. The chain has TRBV29-1 and TRBJ2-2; D may be TRBD1 (5 bases). The germline V gene encodes CDR1 SQVTM and CDR2 ANQGSEA. The CDR3 is 15 amino acids. Trimming removed 4 bases from V and 5 bases from J, with 17 bases in between. Here the CDR3 DNA reads TGCAGCGTTGTAATTCATGCAGGGTTAACCGGGGAGCTGTTTTTT. Its translation is CSVVIHAGLTGELFF.

This clonotype has a handful of counts. The V call is TRBV20-1, the J call TRBJ1-4, with TRBD1 matching over 7 bases. With 0 bases clipped from V and 5 bases from J, the junction kept 6 bases outside the gene matches. This CDR3 is 15 amino acids long. CDR1 and CDR2 from the germline V gene are DFQATT and SNEGSKA (reference sequence). CDR3 DNA sequence: TGCAGTGCTAGAGACCCGGACAGGAAGAATGAAAAACTGTTTTTT. Translated, it gives CSARDPDRKNEKLFF.